This T cell receptor (beta chain) was sequenced for a study of T cell responses to AZD1222 COVID-19 vaccine. The wider study: Pooled together were second doses at about 4 or about 12 weeks.

Findings of the study overall: All repertoire sampling was performed exclusively after the peak T cell response. Baseline serostatus was positive in only a handful of AZD1222 recipients. Donors were mostly white British, more females; clonal diversity possibly underestimated.

Clones were read by immunoSEQ multiplex PCR, and TCRdb kept only the in-frame ones, dropping some. The sample includes approximately 130,000 clones, 90% of them seen just once. In germline, CDR1 is SEHNR, CDR2 FQNEAQ (reference sequence). There are 14 residues in the CDR3. V shed 6 bases, J shed 0 bases, and the junction held 3 bases outside the gene matches. Concerning this clone itself: Its antigen is unidentified.

The sample in question was peripheral blood, obtained on day 0 of AZD1222 vaccination. The V gene is TRBV7-9, the J gene TRBJ2-7; the match to TRBD1 covers 9 bases. The source is an adult in good health. DNA for the CDR3: TGTGCCAGCAGAAACAGGGGGCCCTCCTACGAGCAGTACTTC. As protein: CASRNRGPSYEQYF.